Below are 20 T cell receptor beta chains sequenced from a single sample in a study of CD8+ T cells in alopecia areata. As to treatment: oral pan-JAK inhibitor, 5-10 mg twice daily. Extraction and reverse transcription of RNA yielded cDNA as the sequencing template. Sequenced by immunoSEQ multiplex PCR; TCRdb stores in-frame clones only, minus some. This sample has approximately 200,000 clones, with roughly three fifths found just once. The sequencing used CD4+ T cells sorted from blood, collected at week 4, from a patient treated with tofacitinib. The receptors come from a human donor with alopecia areata.

V is TRBV2 and J is TRBJ2-1; weak D call: TRBD1 (6 bases). V lost 9 bases and J lost 5, with 8 bases in between. The germline V gene encodes CDR1 SNHLY and CDR2 FYNNEI. CDR3 length: 11 residues. The chain's CDR3 is CASTGNNEQFF. Here the CDR3 DNA reads TGTGCCAGTACAGGGAACAATGAGCAGTTCTTC.

V gene TRBV2 combines with J gene TRBJ2-7; maybe TRBD2 (6 bases). Germline lookup yields CDR1 SNHLY and CDR2 FYNNEI. The V end lost 3 bases, the J end lost 10 bases, and 13 bases lay between the germline ends. CDR3 size: 12 residues. The CDR3 nucleotides are TGTGCCAGCAGTGACGGGGGAAACCTCCAGTACTTC. Its translation: CASSDGGNLQYF.

The V call is TRBV4-1, the J call TRBJ1-2, with TRBD1 as a possible D gene (5 bases). V lost 4 bases and J lost 8, with 8 bases in between. The germline gives CDR1 MGHRA, CDR2 YSYEKL. The CDR3 runs 11 residues. CDR3 protein: CASSRAGGYTF. CDR3 sequence (DNA): TGCGCCAGCAGCCGCGCAGGGGGCTACACCTTC.

The genes are TRBV29-1 and TRBJ1-2; 10 positions match TRBD1. V was pared by 4 bases and J by 1 base, with 0 bases of the junction left unmatched. The CDR3 has 13 residues. CDR1 is SQVTM and CDR2 is ANQGSEA in the germline V gene. In DNA, the CDR3 is TGCAGCGTTGGGACAGGGGGTAACTATGGCTACACCTTC. Protein product: CSVGTGGNYGYTF.

The chain recombines TRBV30 with TRBJ1-2; 7 nucleotides match TRBD1. Germline CDR1 GTSNPN, CDR2 SVGIG (reference sequence). The CDR3 covers 14 residues. V shed 0 bases and J 6 bases; nucleotides not matched to a gene: 7. CDR3 sequence reads: CAWSVLVRGDGYTF. DNA for the CDR3: TGTGCCTGGAGTGTACTGGTCAGGGGGGATGGCTACACCTTC.

Only a few counts were recorded for this clone. This chain uses TRBV5-4 with TRBJ2-5, with TRBD1 matching over 8 bases. Per germline, CDR1 SGHNT and CDR2 YYREEE (reference sequence). This CDR3 spans 15 amino acids. J lost 1 base, V lost 6 bases, and 8 bases had no gene match. This CDR3 is CASTTRQGRQETQYF. CDR3 in DNA: TGTGCCAGCACCACTCGACAGGGGCGCCAAGAGACCCAGTACTTC.

This clone was found a few times. The chain recombines TRBV7-9 with TRBJ1-3; D gene uncertain. The CDR3 extends over 13 amino acids. Trimming took off 4 bases at V and 2 bases at J, with 6 bases between the two ends. Germline CDR1 SEHNR, CDR2 FQNEAQ (reference sequence). The CDR3 loop is CASSSETGNTIYF. CDR3 DNA sequence: TGTGCCAGCAGCTCCGAAACTGGAAACACCATATATTTT.

The sample holds a few counts of this clone. The gene calls are TRBV2 and TRBJ2-5; 7 bases match TRBD1. The CDR3 has 14 amino acids. V was pared by 7 bases and J by 2 bases, with 7 bases of the junction left unmatched. CDR1 is SNHLY, CDR2 FYNNEI, per germline. CDR3 in amino acids: CASMGDSRQETQYF. The CDR3 nucleotides are TGTGCCAGCATGGGGGACAGCCGACAAGAGACCCAGTACTTC. Variable domain in full (rest from reference TRBV2 and TRBJ2-5): EPEVTQTPSHQVTQMGQEVILRCVPISNHLYFYWYRQILGQKVEFLVSFYNNEISEKSEIFDDQFSVERPDGSNFTLKIRSTKLEDSAMYFCASMGDSRQETQYFGPGTRLLVL.

Points on this clone: The sample carries other DNA sequences with the same CDR3. V gene TRBV7-2 combines with J gene TRBJ2-3; D is unresolved. V lost 1 base, J lost 1 base, and 3 bases lay in between. The CDR3 is 13 amino acids. Germline CDR1 reads SGHTA; CDR2 reads FQGNSA. The CDR3 DNA reads TGTGCCAGCAGCTTAGGGGGCACAGATACGCAGTATTTT. Amino acid sequence: CASSLGGTDTQYF.

The chain couples TRBV29-1 to TRBJ2-3; D is possibly TRBD1 (5 bases). The CDR3 sequence is 13 residues long. The germline CDR1 and CDR2 sequences are SQVTM and ANQGSEA. V dropped 3 bases and J dropped 2 bases, with 9 bases sitting between them. DNA of the CDR3: TGCAGCGTTGATAAGGGGTTCACAGATACGCAGTATTTT. It is translated as CSVDKGFTDTQYF.

This clone was recorded a few times. This chain connects TRBV11-2 to TRBJ2-1; 11 bases agree with TRBD2. The CDR3 loop spans 13 amino acids. Germline V gives CDR1 SGHAT, CDR2 FQNNGV. Germline trimming cut 7 bases from V and 6 bases from J; bases unmatched to any gene: 2. CDR3 DNA sequence: TGTGCCAGCAAGCTAGCGGGGGGCAATGAGCAGTTCTTC. It translates to CASKLAGGNEQFF.

The chain recombines TRBV25-1 with TRBJ2-7; the match to TRBD1 covers 7 bases. CDR1 and CDR2 (germline): MGHDK, SYGVNS. V trimming: 8 bases; J trimming: 6 bases; junction bases outside the gene matches: 4. This CDR3 contains 11 residues. The CDR3 coding sequence is TGTGCCAGCGCGACAGGGAGCGAGCAGTACTTC. It is translated as CASATGSEQYF.

The CDR3 DNA follows: TGTGCCAGCTCCCCCCTCAACTATGGCTACACCTTC. This codes for CASSPLNYGYTF. V usage is TRBV18 and J usage is TRBJ1-2; D remains unclear. Germline CDR1 and CDR2: KGHSH and LQKENI. CDR3 length equals 12 residues. Deletions cut 6 bases from V and 2 bases from J, with 7 bases between.

This chain joins TRBV30 and TRBJ1-1; D uncertain. The CDR3 consists of 17 residues. V dropped 3 bases and J dropped 4 bases, with 24 bases sitting between them. The germline gives CDR1 GTSNPN, CDR2 SVGIG (reference sequence). CDR3 DNA: TGTGCCTGGAGGCGTAACGAGGGCTTGGTGGAAAGCACTGAAGCTTTCTTT. This sequence encodes CAWRRNEGLVESTEAFF.

In this sample, this clone turned up once. This chain uses TRBV30 with TRBJ1-2, with 7 bases matching TRBD1. The V gene's germline CDR1 is GTSNPN and CDR2 SVGIG (reference sequence). The junction had 3 bases not matched to a gene; V was cut back by 2 bases and J by 6 bases. The CDR3 is 12 residues long. The CDR3 DNA sequence: TGTGCCTGGAGTCTGACAGGGAATGGCTACACCTTC. It is translated as CAWSLTGNGYTF.

This clone appeared a few times. For the CDR3, the DNA is TGCGCCAGCAGCTCAACCCCCGGGACAGCAGGAAACACCATATATTTT. The encoded protein is CASSSTPGTAGNTIYF. The chain carries TRBV5-1 and TRBJ1-3, with 7 bases lining up with TRBD1. This CDR3 region has 16 residues. With V trimmed by 3 bases and J by 4 bases, 10 bases remained unmatched. Germline loops: CDR1 SGHRS, CDR2 YFSETQ.

This clone was observed a handful of times. The chain has TRBV29-1 and TRBJ1-1; 12 nucleotides agree with TRBD1. V lost 7 bases, J lost 5 bases, and 8 bases stayed unmatched. The germline V gene encodes CDR1 SQVTM and CDR2 ANQGSEA. The CDR3 spans 14 residues. This CDR3 reads CSAGTGGLATEAFF. The CDR3 DNA follows: TGCAGCGCCGGGACAGGGGGCTTGGCGACTGAAGCTTTCTTT.

The gene calls are TRBV25-1 and TRBJ1-4; D is perhaps TRBD1 (6 bases). This CDR3 comprises 13 residues. CDR1 is MGHDK and CDR2 is SYGVNS in the germline V gene. V lost 6 bases and J 7 bases, leaving 12 bases between the germline ends. As DNA, the CDR3 is TGTGCCAGCAGAACAGGGTTTGGTGAAAAACTGTTTTTT. Translating it yields CASRTGFGEKLFF.

Comment on this clone: The sample holds other DNA sequences that translate to the same CDR3. This sequence joins TRBV7-9 and TRBJ2-5, with no clear D. Trimming cost V 4 bases and J 5 bases, with 2 bases left between them. Germline lookup yields CDR1 SEHNR and CDR2 FQNEAQ (reference sequence). The CDR3 covers 10 residues. CDR3 amino acids: CASSSETQYF. The CDR3 coding sequence is TGTGCCAGCAGCTCGGAGACCCAGTACTTC.

This clone was detected a few times. This sequence joins TRBV28 and TRBJ2-1; tentatively, D is TRBD1 (5 bases). Deletions cut 2 bases from V and 8 bases from J, with 13 bases between. The CDR3 is made up of 14 amino acids. In germline, CDR1 is MDHEN, CDR2 SYDVKM. The CDR3 region is CASSLGRDFDEQFF. Here the CDR3 DNA reads TGTGCCAGCAGTTTAGGCAGGGATTTCGATGAGCAGTTCTTC.